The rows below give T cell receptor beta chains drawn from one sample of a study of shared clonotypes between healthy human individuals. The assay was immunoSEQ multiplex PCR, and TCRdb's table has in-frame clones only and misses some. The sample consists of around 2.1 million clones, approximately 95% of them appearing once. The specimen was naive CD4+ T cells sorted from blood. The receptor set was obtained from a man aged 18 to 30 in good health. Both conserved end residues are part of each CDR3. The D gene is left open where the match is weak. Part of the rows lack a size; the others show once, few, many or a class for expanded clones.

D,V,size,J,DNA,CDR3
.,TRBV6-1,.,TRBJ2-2,TGTGCCAGCAGTATTCGACAGGCCGGCGGGGAGCTGTTTTTT,CASSIRQAGGELFF
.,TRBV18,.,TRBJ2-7,TGTGCCAGCTCATCCGGACAGAAATCCTCCTACGAGCAGTACTTC,CASSSGQKSSYEQYF
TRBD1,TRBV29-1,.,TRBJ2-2,TGCAGCGTAGGACAGGGGAACACCGGGGAGCTGTTTTTT,CSVGQGNTGELFF
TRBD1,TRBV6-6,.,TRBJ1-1,TGTGCCAGCAGTTGGACAGGGAAGGGCACTGAAGCTTTCTTT,CASSWTGKGTEAFF
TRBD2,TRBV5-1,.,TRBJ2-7,TGCGCCAGCAGTCCGGGACTAGCGGGGAGTGGCTCCGAGCAGTACTTC,CASSPGLAGSGSEQYF
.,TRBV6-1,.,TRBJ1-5,TGTGCCAGCAGTGAATCAGTAAATCAGCCCCAGCATTTT,CASSESVNQPQHF
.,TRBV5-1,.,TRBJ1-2,TGCGCCAGCAGCTTGGGGGGCGATGGTGGCTACACCTTC,CASSLGGDGGYTF
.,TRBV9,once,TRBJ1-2,TGTGCCAGCAGGGCCGTGGGAGGGGAACTCTATGGCTACACCTTC,CASRAVGGELYGYTF
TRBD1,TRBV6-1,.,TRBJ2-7,TGTGCCAGCAGTGCAAAGGGACAGGGGGGGTACGAGCAGTACTTC,CASSAKGQGGYEQYF
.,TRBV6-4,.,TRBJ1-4,TGTGCCAGCAGTCCCCAGGCTCGCGAAAAACTGTTTTTT,CASSPQAREKLFF
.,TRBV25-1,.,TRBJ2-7,TGTGCCAGCAGTGAATGGGAGGTAAACGAGCAGTACTTC,CASSEWEVNEQYF
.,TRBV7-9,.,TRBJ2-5,TGTGCCAGCAGTCGGGGGGACAAAACCGTGATGGAGACCCAGTACTTC,CASSRGDKTVMETQYF
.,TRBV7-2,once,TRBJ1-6,TGTGCCAGCGGGTTGGTGACTCAGGCAGGGTCACCCCTCCACTTT,CASGLVTQAGSPLHF
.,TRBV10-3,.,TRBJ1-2,TGTGCCATCAGTGAGTCGAATTCCGGTAACTATGGCTACACCTTC,CAISESNSGNYGYTF
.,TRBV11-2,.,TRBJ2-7,TGTGCCAGCAGCCCAAAGATCGAGACTAGGTCCTACGAGCAGTACTTC,CASSPKIETRSYEQYF
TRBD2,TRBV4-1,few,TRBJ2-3,TGCGCCAGCAGCCCCCGGGGGGGACTCACAGATACGCAGTATTTT,CASSPRGGLTDTQYF
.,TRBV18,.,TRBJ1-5,TGTGCCAGCTCGCCGGCCAGGGTCAGCAATCAGCCCCAGCATTTT,CASSPARVSNQPQHF
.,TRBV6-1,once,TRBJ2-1,TGTGCCAGCAGCGTCCGGACTGATGAGCAGTTCTTC,CASSVRTDEQFF
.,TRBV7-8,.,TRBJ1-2,TGTGCCAGCAGCTTAGCGGAGGGGGCTAACTATGGCTACACCTTC,CASSLAEGANYGYTF
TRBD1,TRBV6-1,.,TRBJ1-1,TGTGCCAGCAGTGATGTCTGGATTCCGGGACAGGGGAACACTGAAGCTTTCTTT,CASSDVWIPGQGNTEAFF
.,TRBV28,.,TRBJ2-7,TGTGCCAGCAGTTCGGTCGGACCCATATCGACCTACGAGCAGTACTTC,CASSSVGPISTYEQYF
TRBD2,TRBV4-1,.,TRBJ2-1,TGCGCCAGCAGCCGTGCCCTAGCGGGAGGGCAGTATGAGCAGTTCTTC,CASSRALAGGQYEQFF
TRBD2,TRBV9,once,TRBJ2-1,TGTGCCAGCAGCGAAAGCGGGAGGGCCTCCAATGAGCAGTTCTTC,CASSESGRASNEQFF
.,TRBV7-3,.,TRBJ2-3,TGTGCCAGCAGCTCGACCCACAGCACAGATACGCAGTATTTT,CASSSTHSTDTQYF
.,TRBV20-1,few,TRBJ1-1,TGCAGTGCTAGACCAAACACTGAAGCTTTCTTT,CSARPNTEAFF
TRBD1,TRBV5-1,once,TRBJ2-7,TGCGCCAGCAGAATCGGACAGGGGCCGCATCCCTACGAGCAGTACTTC,CASRIGQGPHPYEQYF
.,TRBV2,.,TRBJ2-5,TGTGCCAGCAGTGGGGGTGAGACCCAGTACTTC,CASSGGETQYF
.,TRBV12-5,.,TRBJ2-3,TGTGCTAGTGGTTTGCCCCGTGGAGATACGCAGTATTTT,CASGLPRGDTQYF
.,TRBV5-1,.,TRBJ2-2,TGCGCCAGCAGCTTGGAAGGGGCAACCGGGGAGCTGTTTTTT,CASSLEGATGELFF
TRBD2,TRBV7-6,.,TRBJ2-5,TGTGCCAGCAGCTTAGGGGGAGGGGAGACCCAGTACTTC,CASSLGGGETQYF
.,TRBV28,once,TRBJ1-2,TGTGCCAGCAGCCTGCGAACGATGATTAACTATGGCTACACCTTC,CASSLRTMINYGYTF
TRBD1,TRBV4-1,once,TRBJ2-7,TGCGCCAGCAGCCACTCCGACAGGGGGCACTCCTACGAGCAGTACTTC,CASSHSDRGHSYEQYF
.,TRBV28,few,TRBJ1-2,TGTGCCAGCAGTTCCTGGACAGCCGAAGCCTATGGCTACACCTTC,CASSSWTAEAYGYTF
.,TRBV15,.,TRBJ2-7,TGTGCCACCAGCAGAGTTCCGAGGACGGAAGCCTCCTACGAGCAGTACTTC,CATSRVPRTEASYEQYF
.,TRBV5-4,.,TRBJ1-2,TGTGCCAGCAGCTCTCCGACTGTCTATGGCTACACCTTC,CASSSPTVYGYTF
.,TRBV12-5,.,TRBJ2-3,TGTGCTAGTGGTAACACAGATACGCAGTATTTT,CASGNTDTQYF